The 21 T cell receptor beta chains given below trace back to one sample, sequenced in a study of T cell responses to AZD1222 COVID-19 vaccine. Some clones are missing from TCRdb's copy, which holds only in-frame ones; the method was immunoSEQ multiplex PCR. This table has about 140,000 clones, 70% to 90% appearing once. This specimen consisted of peripheral blood, obtained 28 days after the second AZD1222 dose. The receptors were gathered from an adult who received the AZD1222 COVID-19 vaccine.

This chain connects TRBV5-1 to TRBJ1-1, with TRBD1 matching over 7 bases. The germline V gene has CDR1 SGHRS and CDR2 YFSETQ. The CDR3 length is 15 residues. The V segment lost 2 bases and the J segment 0 bases; nucleotides outside the gene matches: 4. CDR3 sequence reads: CASSLLGQLNTEAFF. CDR3 bases: TGCGCCAGCAGCTTACTGGGACAGTTGAACACTGAAGCTTTCTTT.

The CDR3 spells CASSRDRGTDTQYF. As DNA, the CDR3 is TGTGCCAGCAGCAGGGACAGGGGCACAGATACGCAGTATTTT. V is TRBV3-1 (or the pseudogene TRBV3-2) and J is TRBJ2-3; 9 positions agree with TRBD1. V was clipped by 5 bases and J by 1 base; unmatched bases: 1. From germline, CDR1 is LGHDT and CDR2 YNNKEL (reference sequence). CDR3 length equals 14 residues.

This chain uses TRBV7-6 with TRBJ2-3; 7 bases align to TRBD2. Germline values: CDR1 SGHVS, CDR2 FNYEAQ. V was pared by 3 bases and J by 4 bases, with 1 base of the junction left unmatched. The CDR3 sequence is 13 residues long. DNA for the CDR3: TGTGCCAGCAGCTTTGCGGGGGCAGATACGCAGTATTTT. It codes for CASSFAGADTQYF.

The CDR3 region is CASSSRQGSGVMNTEAFF. Written as DNA, the CDR3 is TGTGCCAGCAGCTCGAGACAGGGGTCGGGGGTTATGAACACTGAAGCTTTCTTT. The genes are TRBV5-8 and TRBJ1-1; TRBD1 aligns across 8 bases. The CDR3 runs to 18 residues. CDR1 and CDR2 from the germline V gene are SGHTS and YDEGEE. V lost 3 bases, J lost 0 bases, and 13 bases stayed unmatched.

The J gene is TRBJ2-7, the V gene TRBV5-1; D is tentatively TRBD1 or TRBD2 (5 bases each). This CDR3 is built from 14 residues. Germline V gives CDR1 SGHRS, CDR2 YFSETQ. Trimming left V 3 bases short and J 6 bases short, with 16 bases between. In DNA form, the CDR3 reads TGCGCCAGCAGCTCGGGACCGACCATTAGCGAGCAGTACTTC. It yields the protein CASSSGPTISEQYF.

This clone occurred once. J is TRBJ1-2 and V is TRBV6-1; no clear D gene. This CDR3 has 15 residues. Deletions cut 1 base from V and 2 bases from J, with 11 bases between. CDR1 is MNHNS and CDR2 is SASEGT in the germline V gene. The CDR3 DNA reads as TGTGCCAGCAGTGAAGAAGTACAGCGAAACTATGGCTACACCTTC. Translating it yields CASSEEVQRNYGYTF.

The chain uses TRBV4-1 and TRBJ2-5, with 8 nucleotides matching TRBD2. This CDR3 has 16 amino acids. CDR1 and CDR2 from the germline V gene are MGHRA and YSYEKL. V shed 0 bases, J shed 1 base, and the junction held 4 bases outside the gene matches. Here the CDR3 DNA reads TGCGCCAGCAGCCAAGACGGGACTAGAGTCCAAGAGACCCAGTACTTC. It specifies CASSQDGTRVQETQYF.

The CDR3 loop reads CASSVAGEKLFF. As DNA, the CDR3 is TGCGCCAGCAGTGTGGCTGGTGAAAAACTGTTTTTT. This chain joins TRBV5-1 and TRBJ1-4; no reliable D call. With 5 bases removed from V and 7 bases from J, the gap between germline ends came to 9 bases. Germline CDR1 reads SGHRS; CDR2 reads YFSETQ. CDR3 length equals 12 residues.

The genes are TRBV5-1 and TRBJ1-6; no firm D call. CDR3 length: 17 residues. Deletions cut 0 bases from V and 1 base from J, with 11 bases between. Germline CDR1 reads SGHRS; CDR2 reads YFSETQ. DNA of the CDR3: TGCGCCAGCAGCTTGGGACAATTAGGATCCTATAATTCACCCCTCCACTTT. This sequence encodes CASSLGQLGSYNSPLHF.

The V gene is TRBV11-1, the J gene TRBJ2-7; 7 bases match TRBD1. After removal of 3 bases from V and 4 bases from J, the junction contained 9 bases not matched to a gene. Germline CDR1 reads SGHAT; CDR2 reads FQDESV (reference sequence). The CDR3 length is 15 residues. The DNA of the CDR3 is TGTGCCAGCAGCTTTATGCCAGGGGGTATGTACGAGCAGTACTTC. Protein sequence: CASSFMPGGMYEQYF.

The chain employs TRBV4-1 and TRBJ1-1, with 12 bases aligning to TRBD1. Trimming removed 0 bases from V and 4 bases from J; junction bases left unmatched: 6. CDR3 length equals 17 residues. Germline V lookup: CDR1 MGHRA, CDR2 YSYEKL. The CDR3 reads CASSQEGTGGAPTEAFF. CDR3 in DNA: TGCGCCAGCAGCCAAGAGGGGACAGGGGGCGCCCCCACTGAAGCTTTCTTT.

This chain connects TRBV18 to TRBJ2-1; TRBD2 agrees at 12 bases. Trimming removed 3 bases from V and 3 bases from J; junction bases left unmatched: 6. This CDR3 spans 17 amino acids. Germline V gives CDR1 KGHSH, CDR2 LQKENI. The CDR3 region is CASSPRRTSGNYNEQFF. DNA for the CDR3: TGTGCCAGCTCACCCCGAAGGACTAGCGGGAACTACAATGAGCAGTTCTTC.

The chain recombines TRBV27 with TRBJ2-5; the match to TRBD1 covers 7 bases. The germline CDR1 and CDR2 sequences are MNHEY and SMNVEV (reference sequence). Unmatched junction bases numbered 10, after V lost 5 bases and J lost 7 bases. CDR3 size: 14 residues. The chain's CDR3 is CASSPNRDRGTQYF. The DNA for the CDR3 is TGTGCCAGCAGTCCCAACAGGGACAGAGGGACCCAGTACTTC.

Comments on this clone: One junction end does not reproduce the germline sequence, and a read error may be involved. The CDR3 protein is CSANYGYTF. The CDR3 coding sequence is TGCAGTGCTAATTATGGCTACACCTTC. The genes are TRBV20-1 and TRBJ1-2; D gene ambiguous. The CDR3 runs to 9 residues. CDR1 and CDR2 (germline): DFQATT, SNEGSKA (reference sequence).

The sample holds one count of this clone. This chain connects TRBV30 to TRBJ2-7, with 11 bases lining up with TRBD1. The CDR3 has 16 residues. Germline-derived CDR1 and CDR2 are GTSNPN and SVGIG (reference sequence). V lost 3 bases to trimming and J lost 2 bases; unmatched junction nucleotides: 9. DNA of the CDR3: TGTGCCTGGAGAGCCGGGACAGGGGGTTCTACCTACGAGCAGTACTTC. Amino acid sequence: CAWRAGTGGSTYEQYF.

The chain has TRBV29-1 and TRBJ2-1; either TRBD1 or TRBD2 may fit D (5 bases each). V dropped 3 bases and J dropped 8 bases, with 11 bases sitting between them. CDR1 and CDR2 (germline): SQVTM, ANQGSEA. The CDR3 is made up of 12 amino acids. The CDR3 here is CSVEMGVYEQFF. DNA of the CDR3: TGCAGCGTTGAGATGGGGGTGTATGAGCAGTTCTTC.

The chain employs TRBV6-5 and TRBJ2-7; D unresolved. The CDR3 has 14 residues. Germline CDR1 and CDR2: MNHEY and SVGAGI. V was cut by 3 bases and J by 4 bases, with 13 bases left in between. Written as DNA, the CDR3 is TGTGCCAGCAGTTATGCCCATTCTATGTACGAGCAGTACTTC. Encoded protein: CASSYAHSMYEQYF.

This chain connects TRBV5-5 to TRBJ2-2; D may be TRBD1 or TRBD2 (5 bases each). Germline CDR1 reads SGHKS; CDR2 reads YYEKEE (reference sequence). The CDR3 totals 16 residues. V gave up 1 base and J gave up 3 bases, with 13 bases separating them. The CDR3 loop reads CASSLNWGTDTGELFF. Here the CDR3 DNA reads TGTGCCAGCAGCTTGAATTGGGGGACGGACACCGGGGAGCTGTTTTTT.

The V and J genes are TRBV5-4 and TRBJ1-2; 7 bases align to TRBD1. The germline V gene has CDR1 SGHNT and CDR2 YYREEE (reference sequence). This CDR3 contains 13 residues. V lost 6 bases and J lost 12; bases outside the gene matches: 14. DNA for the CDR3: TGTGCCAGCAATCCAGGGGGGGTGCAGTCGCACACCTTC. Amino acid sequence: CASNPGGVQSHTF.

A single count supports this clone. The chain is built from TRBV28 and TRBJ2-7; perhaps TRBD1 as D (5 bases). Germline CDR1 and CDR2: MDHEN and SYDVKM. The CDR3 length is 14 residues. The ends were cut back, 2 bases at V and 6 bases at J, with 14 bases in the middle. The CDR3 loop reads CASSLPTGLGEQYF. CDR3 nucleotides: TGTGCCAGCAGTTTACCTACAGGTCTTGGCGAGCAGTACTTC. The full variable domain, its missing parts supplied by reference TRBV28 and TRBJ2-7, is DVKVTQSSRYLVKRTGEKVFLECVQDMDHENMFWYRQDPGLGLRLIYFSYDVKMKEKGDIPEGYSVSREKKERFSLILESASTNQTSMYLCASSLPTGLGEQYFGPGTRLTVT.

The V call is TRBV3-1 (or the pseudogene TRBV3-2), the J call TRBJ2-7, with TRBD1 identical over 8 bases. Losses at the gene ends were 5 bases for V and 3 bases for J; bases not matched to a gene: 3. Germline V gives CDR1 LGHDT, CDR2 YNNKEL (reference sequence). The CDR3 consists of 13 residues. CDR3 region: CASSTGTGYEQYF. The CDR3 DNA sequence: TGTGCCAGCAGCACCGGGACAGGCTACGAGCAGTACTTC.